This entry features one T cell receptor beta chain sequence. Germline trimming cut 3 bases from V and 3 bases from J; bases unmatched to any gene: 11. Per germline, CDR1 SGHDT and CDR2 YYEEEE. The CDR3 has 18 residues. Produced via immunoSEQ multiplex PCR; TCRdb's table is partial and in-frame only. Of 30,000 to 45,000 clones listed, 75% to 95% were seen once; the top ten hold just under 8.5%. This record comes from a study of PD-L1 blockade in urothelial cancer. Sequenced material: PBMCs, taken around atezolizumab (anti-PD-L1) treatment. This rearrangement joins TRBV5-6 to TRBJ1-4; 10 nucleotides align to TRBD1. The sequence was collected from a man between 65 and 85 years old with urothelial cancer. The CDR3 sequence is CASSWRGTGVAANEKLFF. The CDR3 nucleotides are TGTGCCAGCAGCTGGCGAGGGACAGGGGTGGCAGCTAATGAAAAACTGTTTTTT.